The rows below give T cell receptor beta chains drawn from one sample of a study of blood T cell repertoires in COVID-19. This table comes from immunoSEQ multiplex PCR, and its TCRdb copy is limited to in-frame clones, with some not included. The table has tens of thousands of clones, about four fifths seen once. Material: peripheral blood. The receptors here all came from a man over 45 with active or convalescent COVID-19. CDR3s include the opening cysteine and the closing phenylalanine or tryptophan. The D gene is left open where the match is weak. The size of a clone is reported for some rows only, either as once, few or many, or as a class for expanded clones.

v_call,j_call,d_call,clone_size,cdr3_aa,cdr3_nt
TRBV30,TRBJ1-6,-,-,CAWETGERSPLHF,TGTGCCTGGGAGACGGGGGAACGTTCACCCCTCCACTTT
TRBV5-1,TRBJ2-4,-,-,CASSSSGDIQYF,TGCGCCAGCAGCTCCAGTGGAGACATTCAGTACTTC
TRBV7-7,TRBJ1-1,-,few,CASSQTRNTEAFF,TGTGCCAGCAGCCAGACAAGGAACACTGAAGCTTTCTTT
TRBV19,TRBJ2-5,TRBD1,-,CASSPTGQGHLTQYF,TGTGCCAGTAGTCCGACGGGACAGGGCCATCTGACCCAGTACTTC
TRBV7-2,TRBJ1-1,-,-,CASIQAVNTEAFF,TGTGCCAGCATCCAAGCTGTGAACACTGAAGCTTTCTTT
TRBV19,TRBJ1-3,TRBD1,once,CASSSGTGLLSLSGNTIYF,TGTGCCAGTAGTAGCGGGACAGGACTCCTTTCTCTCTCTGGAAACACCATATATTTT
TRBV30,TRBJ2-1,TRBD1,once,CAWSGPDRSSYNEQFF,TGTGCCTGGAGCGGACCGGACAGGAGCTCCTACAATGAGCAGTTCTTC
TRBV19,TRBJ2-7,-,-,CASRKQGLSYEQYF,TGTGCCAGTAGAAAACAGGGCCTATCCTACGAGCAGTACTTC
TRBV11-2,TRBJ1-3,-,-,CASSLDRAQGAGNTIYF,TGTGCCAGCAGCTTAGATCGAGCCCAGGGCGCCGGAAACACCATATATTTT
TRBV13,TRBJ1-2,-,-,CASSFYRDGYTF,TGTGCCAGCAGTTTTTACAGGGACGGCTACACCTTC
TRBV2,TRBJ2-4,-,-,CASSGGEIPRENIQYF,TGTGCCAGCAGTGGGGGGGAGATCCCAAGAGAAAACATTCAGTACTTC
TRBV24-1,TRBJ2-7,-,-,CATSDSTGYEQYF,TGTGCCACCAGTGATTCAACAGGGTACGAGCAGTACTTC
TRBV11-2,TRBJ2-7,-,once,CASSLGRTGSYEQYF,TGTGCCAGCAGCTTAGGGCGGACGGGATCCTACGAGCAGTACTTC
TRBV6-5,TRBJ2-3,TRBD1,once,CASSKGQGSGTQYF,TGTGCCAGCAGTAAGGGACAGGGATCGGGTACGCAGTATTTT
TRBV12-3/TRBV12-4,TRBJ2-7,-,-,CASSSHGDEQYF,TGTGCCAGCAGTTCACACGGGGACGAGCAGTACTTC
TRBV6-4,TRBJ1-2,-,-,CASSSTGDYGYTF,TGTGCCAGCAGCTCGACAGGAGACTATGGCTACACCTTC
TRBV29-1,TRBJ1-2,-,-,CSVANRDSSNYGYTF,TGCAGCGTGGCTAACAGGGATTCGTCGAACTATGGCTACACCTTC
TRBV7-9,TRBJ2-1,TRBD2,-,CASSPQRTSGGDEQFF,TGTGCCAGCAGCCCGCAAAGGACTAGCGGGGGGGACGAGCAGTTCTTC